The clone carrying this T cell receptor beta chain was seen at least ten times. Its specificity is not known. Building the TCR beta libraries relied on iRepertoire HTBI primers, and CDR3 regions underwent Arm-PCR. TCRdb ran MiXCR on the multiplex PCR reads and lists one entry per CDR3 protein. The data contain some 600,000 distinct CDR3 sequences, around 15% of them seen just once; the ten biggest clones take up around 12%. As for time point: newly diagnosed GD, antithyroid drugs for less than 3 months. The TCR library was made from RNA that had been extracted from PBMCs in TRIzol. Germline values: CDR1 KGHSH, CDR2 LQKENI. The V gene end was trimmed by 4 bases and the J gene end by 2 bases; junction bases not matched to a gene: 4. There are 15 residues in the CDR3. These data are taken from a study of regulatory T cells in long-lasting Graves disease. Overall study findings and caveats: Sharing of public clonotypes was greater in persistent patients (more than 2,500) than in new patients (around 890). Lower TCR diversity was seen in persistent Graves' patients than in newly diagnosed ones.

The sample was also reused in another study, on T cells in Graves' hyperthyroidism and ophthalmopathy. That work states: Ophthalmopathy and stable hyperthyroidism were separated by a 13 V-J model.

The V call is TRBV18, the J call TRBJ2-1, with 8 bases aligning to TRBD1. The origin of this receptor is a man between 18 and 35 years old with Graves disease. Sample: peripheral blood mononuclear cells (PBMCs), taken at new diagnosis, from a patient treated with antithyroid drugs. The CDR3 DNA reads TGTGCCAGCTCACTCCAGGACAGGGCCTACAATGAGCAGTTCTTC. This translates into CASSLQDRAYNEQFF.